The 29 T cell receptor beta chains in this list originate from one sample, sequenced in a study of vaccination and CD4 T cells after COVID-19. Their antigen targets remain unknown. Treatment reported: roughly 11-day PBMC culture with coronavirus spike peptide pools or control peptides (ViraFEST assay). The Oncomine TCR Beta short-read assay was applied to DNA of cultured CD4+ T cells. TCRdb redid the calling of the PCR reads with MiXCR, one entry per CDR3 protein. The sample includes some 10,000 distinct CDR3 sequences, roughly three quarters seen only once; the top ten take approximately 11%. The specimen sequenced was CD4+ T cells from blood, cultured in vitro. These receptors all come from a human donor who had recovered from COVID-19.

This clonotype was counted only a few times. The chain uses TRBV20-1 and TRBJ1-2; D remains ambiguous. The CDR3 is made up of 10 amino acids. Germline CDR1 reads DFQATT; CDR2 reads SNEGSKA (reference sequence). V lost 6 bases to trimming and J lost 5 bases, with 7 bases between them. CDR3 sequence: CSAQGYGYTF. The CDR3 nucleotides are TGCAGTGCGCAAGGATATGGCTACACCTTC.

This clonotype has a handful of counts. CDR3 protein: CASSLAGTATGELFF. CDR3 coding DNA: TGCGCCAGCAGCTTGGCAGGGACAGCCACCGGGGAGCTGTTTTTT. The chain employs TRBV5-1 and TRBJ2-2; 7 bases are a match to TRBD1. CDR3 length: 15 residues. From germline, CDR1 is SGHRS and CDR2 YFSETQ. J was trimmed by 4 bases and V by 0 bases; bases with no gene match: 3.

The chain joins TRBV24-1 to TRBJ2-3; 10 bases line up with TRBD2. Germline assignment: CDR1 KGHDR and CDR2 SFDVKD. V lost 7 bases and J lost 2; bases outside the gene matches: 11. The CDR3 has 17 amino acids. CDR3 in amino acids: CATSSPGGLALTDTQYF. CDR3 DNA sequence: TGTGCCACCAGCTCACCGGGGGGACTAGCGCTCACAGATACGCAGTATTTT.

This chain uses TRBV6-5 with TRBJ1-6; 8 bases are a match to TRBD1. Trimming at V came to 1 base and at J to 7 bases, leaving 6 bases not matched to a gene. Germline CDR1 and CDR2: MNHEY and SVGAGI. The CDR3 runs to 16 residues. CDR3 nucleotide sequence: TGTGCCAGCAGTTACTTCAGGGGGCAGGGGAATTCACCCCTCCACTTT. This encodes CASSYFRGQGNSPLHF.

The chain carries TRBV10-3 and TRBJ1-5; the D gene is possibly TRBD1 (5 bases). V shed 6 bases and J shed 0 bases, with 9 bases lying between them. Germline V CDR1 and CDR2: ENHRY, SYGVKD. The CDR3 loop spans 14 amino acids. The CDR3 here is CAISGTGSNQPQHF. The CDR3 nucleotides read TGTGCCATCAGCGGTACAGGTAGCAATCAGCCCCAGCATTTT.

The V gene is TRBV6-5, the J gene TRBJ1-1; tentatively, D is TRBD1 (5 bases). The germline V gene encodes CDR1 MNHEY and CDR2 SVGAGI. Trimming removed 4 bases from V and 5 bases from J, with 20 bases in between. The CDR3 is made up of 16 amino acids. DNA of the CDR3: TGTGCCAGCAGTTTAGACCGGGGGGGGGAGGATACTGAAGCTTTCTTT. Translated, it gives CASSLDRGGEDTEAFF.

A few counts support this clonotype. The gene calls are TRBV12-3 or TRBV12-4 and TRBJ2-7; D assignment may be TRBD1 or TRBD2 (5 bases each). This CDR3 is built from 12 residues. V was trimmed by 4 bases and J by 9 bases, leaving 13 bases between them. The CDR3: CASSSGGWRQYF. In DNA form, the CDR3 reads TGTGCCAGCAGTTCTGGGGGTTGGAGGCAGTACTTC.

The rearrangement uses TRBV20-1 and TRBJ1-2, with 8 bases aligning to TRBD1. Germline V gene data show CDR1 as DFQATT and CDR2 as SNEGSKA (reference sequence). This CDR3 is 12 amino acids long. CDR3: CSRGRANYGYTF. The CDR3 region has the DNA TGCAGCAGGGGGCGAGCTAACTATGGCTACACCTTC.

This chain joins TRBV11-3 and TRBJ2-7, with 8 bases aligning to TRBD2. The germline gives CDR1 SGHNT, CDR2 YENEEA. Germline trimming cut 5 bases from V and 1 base from J; bases unmatched to any gene: 4. The CDR3 sequence is 14 residues long. The CDR3 DNA reads TGTGCCAGCAGCGAAGCGGGAGAATCCTACGAGCAGTACTTC. The encoded protein is CASSEAGESYEQYF. The complete variable domain, with remaining parts taken from reference TRBV11-3 and TRBJ2-7, reads EAGVVQSPRYKIIEKKQPVAFWCNPISGHNTLYWYLQNLGQGPELLIRYENEEAVDDSQLPKDRFSAERLKGVDSTLKIQPAELGDSAVYLCASSEAGESYEQYFGPGTRLTVT.

The V gene is TRBV2, the J gene TRBJ1-6; D gene unclear. Germline V gene sequence: CDR1 SNHLY, CDR2 FYNNEI. Trimming removed 3 bases from V and 5 bases from J, with 14 bases in between. The length of the CDR3 is 16 residues. The CDR3 sequence: CASSEGRGFDNSPLHF. CDR3 sequence (DNA): TGTGCCAGCAGTGAGGGTCGGGGATTCGATAATTCACCCCTCCACTTT.

The J gene is TRBJ2-1, the V gene TRBV6-1; D may be TRBD2 (7 bases). Trimming shortened V by 9 bases and J by 4 bases, and 13 bases separated the two germline ends. Germline loops: CDR1 MNHNS, CDR2 SASEGT. The CDR3 sequence is 13 residues long. CDR3 in amino acids: CASLEGGYNEQFF. CDR3 coding DNA: TGTGCCAGTCTAGAGGGGGGGTACAATGAGCAGTTCTTC.

The chain combines TRBV10-3 with TRBJ2-1, with TRBD1 as a possible D gene (6 bases). Germline assignment: CDR1 ENHRY and CDR2 SYGVKD. The CDR3 length is 14 residues. Trimming took 3 bases from V and 6 from J, leaving 12 bases between them. The CDR3: CAISDQQGGNEQFF. In DNA, the CDR3 is TGTGCCATCAGTGATCAACAGGGCGGCAATGAGCAGTTCTTC.

This chain connects TRBV27 to TRBJ1-1, with D unresolved. From germline, CDR1 is MNHEY and CDR2 SMNVEV (reference sequence). This CDR3 is 15 amino acids long. V was trimmed by 5 bases and J by 0 bases, leaving 13 bases between them. CDR3 in DNA: TGTGCCAGCAGTCCACAAGACCGTGTGAACACTGAAGCTTTCTTT. Protein sequence: CASSPQDRVNTEAFF.

The chain combines TRBV12-3 or TRBV12-4 with TRBJ1-6; D not certain. Trimming pared 7 bases from V and 10 bases from J, leaving 14 bases between. CDR3 length: 13 residues. The CDR3 bases are TGTGCCAGCATGAGGGTTTTAAGGTCACCCCTCCACTTT. Protein sequence: CASMRVLRSPLHF.

Concerning this clonotype: The junction does not match germline at one end; this may be a read error. The V and J genes are TRBV20-1 and TRBJ2-7; no firm D call. The germline gives CDR1 DFQATT, CDR2 SNEGSKA (reference sequence). The length of the CDR3 is 14 residues. CDR3 in amino acids: CSARDSARLSEQHF. The CDR3 nucleotides read TGCAGTGCTAGAGATTCCGCCCGACTTTCCGAGCAGCACTTC.

V gene TRBV6-1 combines with J gene TRBJ1-2, with D possibly being TRBD1 (5 bases). CDR1 is MNHNS, CDR2 SASEGT, per germline. The CDR3 length is 14 residues. The germline V and J ends were trimmed by 7 bases and 0 bases, with 12 bases remaining between them. The CDR3 bases are TGTGCCAGCAAGGCAGGGTGGGCTAACTATGGCTACACCTTC. Translated, it gives CASKAGWANYGYTF.

The chain employs TRBV7-6 and TRBJ2-5, with 9 bases aligning to TRBD1. Germline CDR1 SGHVS, CDR2 FNYEAQ. The V gene end was trimmed by 1 base and the J gene end by 4 bases; junction bases not matched to a gene: 4. This CDR3 spans 15 amino acids. CDR3 DNA: TGTGCCAGCAGCTTAGAAGGACAGGGGAGAGAGACCCAGTACTTC. Translating gives CASSLEGQGRETQYF.

The chain recombines TRBV2 with TRBJ1-1; D is ambiguous. Looked up from germline, CDR1 is SNHLY and CDR2 is FYNNEI. The CDR3 is 16 residues long. The V end lost 0 bases, the J end lost 0 bases, and 11 bases lay between the germline ends. CDR3 DNA: TGTGCCAGCAGTGAAGCGCTTCGGCTTATGAACACTGAAGCTTTCTTT. It codes for CASSEALRLMNTEAFF. Full variable domain (missing parts from reference TRBV2 and TRBJ1-1): EPEVTQTPSHQVTQMGQEVILRCVPISNHLYFYWYRQILGQKVEFLVSFYNNEISEKSEIFDDQFSVERPDGSNFTLKIRSTKLEDSAMYFCASSEALRLMNTEAFFGQGTRLTVV.

The chain recombines TRBV6-5 with TRBJ2-7; 7 nucleotides match TRBD1. V shed 0 bases, J shed 3 bases, and the junction held 5 bases outside the gene matches. This CDR3 comprises 15 residues. Germline values: CDR1 MNHEY, CDR2 SVGAGI. CDR3 residues: CASSYSGQVYYEQYF. For the CDR3, the DNA is TGTGCCAGCAGTTACTCCGGACAGGTATACTACGAGCAGTACTTC.

This clonotype was detected only once. The V gene is TRBV12-3 or TRBV12-4, the J gene TRBJ1-3, with 12 bases matching TRBD1. After removal of 6 bases from V and 15 bases from J, the junction contained 3 bases not matched to a gene. CDR3 length: 11 residues. CDR3 protein: CASRGTGGSYF. For the CDR3, the DNA is TGTGCCAGCAGGGGGACAGGGGGCTCATATTTT.

This clonotype occurred once. The J gene is TRBJ1-5, the V gene TRBV19, with D perhaps TRBD1 (5 bases). Germline CDR1 LNHDA, CDR2 SQIVND (reference sequence). V dropped 6 bases and J dropped 2 bases, with 14 bases sitting between them. This CDR3 comprises 15 residues. The CDR3 coding sequence is TGTGCCAGTAGGGCCAGGGTAGCGGGCAATCAGCCCCAGCATTTT. As protein: CASRARVAGNQPQHF.

The gene calls are TRBV7-2 and TRBJ2-1; D is perhaps TRBD1 (6 bases). V shed 2 bases and J shed 7 bases, with 9 bases lying between them. The CDR3 contains 13 residues. The V gene's germline CDR1 is SGHTA and CDR2 FQGNSA. CDR3 region: CASSLLQGNEQFF. The CDR3 nucleotides read TGTGCCAGCAGCTTACTTCAGGGGAATGAGCAGTTCTTC.

This rearrangement joins TRBV10-1 to TRBJ1-1; D is possibly TRBD1 (5 bases). Germline V CDR1 and CDR2: WNHNN, SYGVQD (reference sequence). V was shortened by 6 bases and J by 1 base, with 9 bases between the two germline ends. The CDR3 spans 13 residues. The chain's CDR3 is CASRRGRNTEAFF. The CDR3 DNA reads as TGCGCCAGCAGGCGGGGACGGAACACTGAAGCTTTCTTT.

In this sample, this clonotype turned up once. The rearrangement uses TRBV10-3 and TRBJ1-1; 8 nucleotides agree with TRBD1. The trim removed 4 bases at V and 3 bases at J, leaving 4 bases unmatched. CDR1 and CDR2 from the germline V gene are ENHRY and SYGVKD. CDR3 size: 14 residues. This CDR3 reads CAISGTGKDTEAFF. The CDR3, as DNA: TGTGCCATCAGTGGGACAGGGAAGGACACTGAAGCTTTCTTT.

The chain uses TRBV27 and TRBJ1-2; D remains unclear. This CDR3 has 14 residues. V lost 6 bases, J lost 2 bases, and 13 bases lay in between. Germline CDR1 and CDR2: MNHEY and SMNVEV (reference sequence). CDR3: CASRGGQFNYGYTF. Here the CDR3 DNA reads TGTGCCAGCAGAGGAGGCCAATTCAACTATGGCTACACCTTC.

The chain is built from TRBV12-5 and TRBJ2-5; D unresolved. V shed 6 bases and J shed 9 bases, with 20 bases lying between them. This CDR3 has 14 amino acids. CDR1 is LGHNT and CDR2 is FRNRAP in the germline V gene. CDR3 coding DNA: TGTGCTAGTGGCCCCGTCCACACCCCCATGGCCCAGTACTTC. It codes for CASGPVHTPMAQYF.

This clonotype was seen once. The V call is TRBV12-3 or TRBV12-4, the J call TRBJ2-7; 7 bases align to TRBD1. The CDR3 runs 12 residues. The trim removed 7 bases at V and 3 bases at J, leaving 3 bases unmatched. CDR3 loop: CASNRGGYEQYF. The CDR3 region has the DNA TGTGCCAGCAACAGGGGCGGCTACGAGCAGTACTTC.

The chain uses TRBV7-9 and TRBJ2-2; D perhaps matches TRBD2 (6 bases). The CDR3 sequence is 15 residues long. Germline V lookup: CDR1 SEHNR, CDR2 FQNEAQ (reference sequence). V was clipped by 0 bases and J by 6 bases, with 11 bases between them. CDR3 DNA: TGTGCCAGCAGCTTAGCGTCGGGGGTGGCCGGGGAGCTGTTTTTT. It encodes CASSLASGVAGELFF.

V usage is TRBV6-1 and J usage is TRBJ1-3, with TRBD1 matching 7 bases. Germline values: CDR1 MNHNS, CDR2 SASEGT. V trimming: 6 bases; J trimming: 4 bases; junction bases outside the gene matches: 15. CDR3 length: 17 amino acids. The CDR3 loop reads CASRPLGDSPGGNTIYF. The CDR3 DNA follows: TGTGCCAGCAGACCACTTGGGGACAGTCCCGGAGGAAACACCATATATTTT.